This T cell receptor beta chain was recorded in a study of T cell clones after liver transplantation. Study-wide points: These preliminary findings come from unstandardized post-transplant sampling times.

Remarks on this clone: Its matching antigen is unknown.

TCRdb keeps only in-frame clones here, not all; method: immunoSEQ multiplex PCR. The table includes around 110,000 clones, 90% detected once. Per germline, CDR1 MNHEY and CDR2 SVGAGI. This CDR3 region has 15 residues. V was trimmed by 0 bases and J by 6 bases, leaving 12 bases between them. The sequencing here drew on CD4+ T cells from blood, taken 12 months after liver transplant. This receptor was identified in a human patient who received a liver transplant. Some of the T cells might come from the graft donor. The V and J genes are TRBV6-5 and TRBJ2-1, with D maybe TRBD2 (5 bases). DNA for the CDR3: TGTGCCAGCAGTTACTCCGGGGTTAAGGGCAATGAGCAGTTCTTC. As protein: CASSYSGVKGNEQFF.